These 4 T cell receptor beta chains share one sample of origin, sequenced in a study of radiotherapy plus CTLA-4 blockade in lung cancer. TCRdb's copy holds only in-frame clones and misses some; the assay was immunoSEQ multiplex PCR. The sample lists some 110,000 clones; around 75% were seen once. The sample in question was peripheral blood, obtained from a patient treated with radiotherapy plus ipilimumab. The receptor set was obtained from a human donor with non-small cell lung cancer who had a partial response to radiotherapy plus ipilimumab.

This clone was seen a handful of times. This rearrangement joins TRBV15 to TRBJ1-4; 8 bases map to TRBD1. V shed 6 bases and J 3 bases; nucleotides not matched to a gene: 9. The CDR3 is 16 residues long. The V gene's germline CDR1 is LNHNV and CDR2 YYDKDF (reference sequence). The CDR3 loop reads CATSSGQVRANEKLFF. In DNA, the CDR3 is TGTGCCACCAGTTCGGGACAGGTTAGGGCTAATGAAAAACTGTTTTTT.

The chain employs TRBV25-1 and TRBJ1-1, with D possibly TRBD1 on 6 matching bases. CDR1 and CDR2 (germline): MGHDK, SYGVNS. The ends were cut back, 4 bases at V and 4 bases at J, with 13 bases in the middle. The length of the CDR3 is 14 residues. The DNA of the CDR3 is TGTGCCAGCAGTGGACAGGTTCCGGGCACTGAAGCTTTCTTT. Translated: CASSGQVPGTEAFF.

CDR3 protein: CASSAPGQGRRSGGYTF. The CDR3 DNA reads TGTGCCAGCAGTGCTCCGGGACAGGGTCGTCGCTCTGGTGGCTACACCTTC. The chain joins TRBV28 to TRBJ1-2; 9 bases line up with TRBD1. The CDR3 consists of 17 residues. Unmatched junction bases numbered 17, after V lost 5 bases and J lost 7 bases. Germline V lookup: CDR1 MDHEN, CDR2 SYDVKM.

The CDR3 loop reads CASSPAGTSRDTQYF. The CDR3 coding sequence is TGTGCCAGCAGCCCCGCCGGGACTAGTCGAGATACGCAGTATTTT. V is TRBV6-6 and J is TRBJ2-3; 8 bases fit TRBD2. The CDR3 covers 15 residues. Losses at the gene ends were 6 bases for V and 5 bases for J; bases not matched to a gene: 10. In germline, CDR1 is MNHNY, CDR2 SVGAGI (reference sequence).